Presented here are 22 T cell receptor beta chains from one specimen sequenced in a study of identical twins. Each CDR3 protein gets one entry after TCRdb re-called the 5' RACE reads with MiXCR. This sample carries around 490,000 distinct CDR3 sequences, roughly an eighth of them seen once, and the ten largest clones take more than 0.8%. The same data also went into a second study, on yellow fever vaccine responses in identical twins.

The sample was CD4+ T cells sorted from blood. These receptors were obtained from a woman aged 18-35 years in good health.

Only a few counts were recorded for this clonotype. The chain combines TRBV29-1 with TRBJ2-5; D is unclear. The CDR3 spans 13 residues. V lost 4 bases to trimming and J lost 7 bases, with 16 bases between them. Germline V gene sequence: CDR1 SQVTM, CDR2 ANQGSEA. This CDR3 reads CSVGAIGKGTQYF. CDR3 nucleotide sequence: TGCAGCGTTGGGGCAATTGGGAAAGGGACCCAGTACTTC.

This clonotype has only a few counts. This sequence joins TRBV4-3 and TRBJ2-5; 8 nucleotides align to TRBD2. The germline V gene encodes CDR1 LGHNA and CDR2 YSLEER. The CDR3 totals 19 residues. Trimming took 0 bases from V and 5 from J; bases not matched to a gene: 17. CDR3 amino acids: CASSQDLSKAGDRRETQYF. As DNA, the CDR3 is TGCGCCAGCAGCCAAGATTTGAGTAAAGCGGGAGATCGTCGGGAGACCCAGTACTTC.

The V and J genes are TRBV7-2 and TRBJ1-1; the D is unclear. The V and J ends lost 1 base and 1 base respectively, with 10 bases between them. The CDR3 consists of 15 residues. Germline CDR1 SGHTA, CDR2 FQGNSA. The CDR3 sequence is CASSLGGNKNTEAFF. For the CDR3, the DNA is TGTGCCAGCAGCTTAGGCGGAAACAAGAACACTGAAGCTTTCTTT.

This clonotype appeared a few times. V and J are TRBV28 and TRBJ2-7; no clear D. CDR1 is MDHEN and CDR2 is SYDVKM in the germline V gene. V was trimmed by 4 bases and J by 6 bases, leaving 7 bases between them. There are 11 residues in the CDR3. The CDR3 bases are TGTGCCAGCAGTTCCCCCCGCGAGCAGTACTTC. Translation gives CASSSPREQYF.

This clonotype was recorded a few times. The V gene is TRBV7-2, the J gene TRBJ2-3, with 12 bases aligning to TRBD1. The junction had 7 bases not matched to a gene; V was cut back by 5 bases and J by 4 bases. The CDR3 sequence is 16 residues long. CDR1 and CDR2 (germline): SGHTA, FQGNSA. The CDR3 sequence: CASSGRDRGQADTQYF. For the CDR3, the DNA is TGTGCCAGCAGCGGCCGGGACAGGGGGCAGGCAGATACGCAGTATTTT.

The chain joins TRBV4-3 to TRBJ1-1, with a weak D call TRBD1 (6 bases). V lost 2 bases and J 5 bases, leaving 12 bases between the germline ends. CDR1 is LGHNA and CDR2 is YSLEER in the germline V gene. CDR3 length: 14 amino acids. The DNA for the CDR3 is TGCGCCAGCAGCCAAACGAGGGGGATTACTGAAGCTTTCTTT. Translation: CASSQTRGITEAFF.

The table lists this clonotype with a few counts. This chain connects TRBV28 to TRBJ1-6, with a weak D call TRBD1 (5 bases). V lost 3 bases and J 9 bases, leaving 12 bases between the germline ends. CDR1 is MDHEN, CDR2 SYDVKM, per germline. The CDR3 spans 14 residues. CDR3 in DNA: TGTGCCAGCAGTTTGGGTGGGACGATTTCACCCCTCCACTTT. Translating it yields CASSLGGTISPLHF.

This clonotype turned up a few times. The chain recombines TRBV20-1 with TRBJ2-7, with D possibly being TRBD1 (6 bases). Trimming cost V 3 bases and J 0 bases, with 15 bases left between them. Germline loops: CDR1 DFQATT, CDR2 SNEGSKA (reference sequence). CDR3 size: 15 residues. In nucleotides, the CDR3 is TGCAGTGCTAGTGAGCCGAGGGGGTTCTCCTACGAGCAGTACTTC. It codes for CSASEPRGFSYEQYF.

V usage is TRBV20-1 and J usage is TRBJ2-3; TRBD2 aligns across 7 bases. The CDR3 is made up of 14 amino acids. Germline V gene sequence: CDR1 DFQATT, CDR2 SNEGSKA (reference sequence). The ends lost 1 base at V and 4 bases at J; junction bases unmatched: 5. CDR3 sequence reads: CSARGGLGSDTQYF. The CDR3, as DNA: TGCAGTGCTAGAGGAGGACTAGGATCAGATACGCAGTATTTT.

A word on this clonotype: At one boundary the junction diverges from the germline segment, which might be a read error. The chain has TRBV20-1 and TRBJ2-5; 7 nucleotides line up with TRBD2. This CDR3 is built from 16 residues. Germline V lookup: CDR1 DFQATT, CDR2 SNEGSKA (reference sequence). The CDR3 DNA sequence: TGCTGTGCTAGATCAGACGGGAGGTCTAGCCAAGAGACCCAGTACTTC. Protein: CCARSDGRSSQETQYF.

This clonotype was counted only a few times. The J gene is TRBJ2-7, the V gene TRBV20-1; 7 bases align to TRBD1. Germline V lookup: CDR1 DFQATT, CDR2 SNEGSKA (reference sequence). The CDR3 sequence is 13 residues long. J gave up 5 bases and V 6 bases, and 10 bases lay outside the gene matches. This CDR3 is CSAYRGGIDEQYF. CDR3 nucleotides: TGCAGTGCATATCGAGGGGGCATTGACGAGCAGTACTTC.

This chain joins TRBV2 and TRBJ2-5; the D gene is possibly TRBD1 (6 bases). V shed 5 bases and J shed 8 bases, with 18 bases lying between them. Germline V gives CDR1 SNHLY, CDR2 FYNNEI. This CDR3 has 14 amino acids. CDR3 amino acids: CASSTGKGKPTQYF. For the CDR3, the DNA is TGTGCCAGCAGTACAGGGAAAGGGAAACCTACCCAGTACTTC.

This clonotype was counted between two and nine times. The V call is TRBV15, the J call TRBJ2-5; 8 nucleotides align to TRBD2. Unmatched junction bases numbered 4, after V lost 3 bases and J lost 1 base. The CDR3 consists of 15 residues. Germline V lookup: CDR1 LNHNV, CDR2 YYDKDF (reference sequence). The CDR3 here is CATSRRGLAQETQYF. CDR3 nucleotides: TGTGCCACCAGCAGGCGAGGACTAGCCCAAGAGACCCAGTACTTC.

This clonotype was seen repeatedly, ten times or more. J is TRBJ2-1 and V is TRBV12-3 or TRBV12-4; no clear D. The V and J ends lost 5 bases and 0 bases respectively, with 14 bases between them. This CDR3 is 16 amino acids long. CDR3 in DNA: TGTGCCAGCAGTAGAATAGAGTTTAGCTCCTACAATGAGCAGTTCTTC. Protein: CASSRIEFSSYNEQFF.

The genes are TRBV19 and TRBJ1-3, with a possible D match to TRBD1 (6 bases). V lost 9 bases, J lost 2 bases, and 14 bases lay in between. The CDR3 has 14 amino acids. Germline CDR1 LNHDA, CDR2 SQIVND (reference sequence). CDR3 bases: TGTGCCAGCCAGGGGACACAGCCTGGAAACACCATATATTTT. This codes for CASQGTQPGNTIYF.

This clonotype was counted at least ten times. The chain has TRBV29-1 and TRBJ2-1; 12 nucleotides match TRBD2. Trimming took 2 bases from V and 2 from J; bases not matched to a gene: 1. CDR1 and CDR2 (germline): SQVTM, ANQGSEA. The CDR3 extends over 15 amino acids. Here the CDR3 reads CSVERLAGAYNEQFF. The DNA for the CDR3 is TGCAGCGTTGAACGACTAGCGGGAGCCTACAATGAGCAGTTCTTC.

CDR3 nucleotides: TGTACCCTCAGTCCAGGCCCCTGGGCGGGGGGGCGAACAGATACGCAGTATTTT. Translation gives CTLSPGPWAGGRTDTQYF. J is TRBJ2-3 and V is TRBV2; 9 bases align to TRBD2. This CDR3 region has 18 residues. The germline gives CDR1 SNHLY, CDR2 FYNNEI. Using reference TRBV2 and TRBJ2-3 for the parts outside the CDR3, the full variable domain is EPEVTQTPSHQVTQMGQEVILRCVPISNHLYFYWYRQILGQKVEFLVSFYNNEISEKSEIFDDQFSVERPDGSNFTLKIRSTKLEDSAMYFCTLSPGPWAGGRTDTQYFGPGTRLTVL.

This sequence joins TRBV29-1 and TRBJ2-5, with a possible D match to TRBD1 (6 bases). CDR1 and CDR2 from the germline V gene are SQVTM and ANQGSEA. Between the trimmed V and J ends, which lost 4 bases and 5 bases, there was a span of 11 bases. This CDR3 comprises 12 residues. CDR3 bases: TGCAGCGTTGCGCAGGGGATGGAGACCCAGTACTTC. As protein: CSVAQGMETQYF.

This chain uses TRBV18 with TRBJ2-1; TRBD2 matches 9 bases. The germline gives CDR1 KGHSH, CDR2 LQKENI. This CDR3 is built from 16 residues. V shed 6 bases and J 7 bases; nucleotides not matched to a gene: 13. CDR3 in DNA: TGTGCCAGCTCCCCCTACACCGCGGGAGGGCGGAATGAGCAGTTCTTC. Translating gives CASSPYTAGGRNEQFF. Full variable domain (missing parts from reference TRBV18 and TRBJ2-1): NAGVMQNPRHLVRRRGQEARLRCSPMKGHSHVYWYRQLPEEGLKFMVYLQKENIIDESGMPKERFSAEFPKEGPSILRIQQVVRGDSAAYFCASSPYTAGGRNEQFFGPGTRLTVL.

This clonotype was found many times. The chain carries TRBV7-2 and TRBJ2-3; D not certain. The CDR3 sequence is 14 residues long. Germline CDR1 is SGHTA and CDR2 is FQGNSA. The V end was cut by 5 bases, the J end by 6 bases, with 15 bases between. The CDR3 here is CASSPSRARDTQYF. CDR3 nucleotides: TGTGCCAGCAGCCCCAGCCGAGCACGGGATACGCAGTATTTT.

This clonotype was detected many times. The chain couples TRBV5-6 to TRBJ1-1; D is unclear. The V and J ends lost 4 bases and 1 base respectively, with 8 bases between them. In germline, CDR1 is SGHDT, CDR2 YYEEEE. There are 13 residues in the CDR3. The chain's CDR3 is CASSPTKNTEAFF. DNA of the CDR3: TGTGCCAGCAGCCCGACCAAGAACACTGAAGCTTTCTTT.

The V gene is TRBV11-3, the J gene TRBJ2-1; possible D gene TRBD2, 7 bases. The CDR3 covers 17 residues. V lost 0 bases and J 5 bases, leaving 17 bases between the germline ends. CDR1 is SGHNT, CDR2 YENEEA, per germline. The CDR3 nucleotides read TGTGCCAGCAGCTTAGATAGAGGGGGGGGCAGGAACAATGAGCAGTTCTTC. Translating gives CASSLDRGGGRNNEQFF.